A selection of T cell receptor beta chains follows, all from one sample in a study of human T cells and chemical hapten exposure. TCRdb reanalysed the RACE reads using MiXCR and keeps one entry per CDR3 protein. This table holds 95,000 to 100,000 distinct CDR3 sequences, around 12% found once. Specimen: whole blood, collected in connection with sensitization to the hapten diphenylcyclopropenone (DPC). Receptors were obtained from a woman between 35 and 50 years old with alopecia areata. Some clones in this sample may be carry-over from other donors' samples. Each CDR3 is given with its conserved first and last residue. Each record gives: D gene, V gene, clone size, J gene, CDR3 protein, CDR3 DNA. D genes are given only for firm matches. Size tells how often a clone was seen (once, few, many) or the class of an expanded clone, and some rows leave it out.

>-|TRBV10-3|-|TRBJ2-3
CAISERGSTDTQYF
TGTGCCATCAGTGAGCGGGGTAGCACAGATACGCAGTATTTT
>-|TRBV19|-|TRBJ1-5
CASSITDYSNQPQHF
TGTGCCAGTAGTATAACAGACTATAGCAATCAGCCCCAGCATTTT
>-|TRBV10-3|-|TRBJ2-1
CAISKLGNEQFF
TGTGCCATCAGTAAGTTAGGTAATGAGCAGTTCTTC
>-|TRBV3-1|many|TRBJ2-7
CASSQDIDYEQYF
TGTGCCAGCAGCCAAGATATCGACTACGAGCAGTACTTC
>-|TRBV5-6|-|TRBJ2-1
CASSLVNGEQFF
TGTGCCAGCAGCTTGGTAAACGGGGAGCAGTTCTTC
>TRBD1|TRBV7-2|once|TRBJ2-7
CASSWGQGGEQYF
TGTGCCAGCAGCTGGGGACAGGGGGGTGAGCAGTACTTC
>TRBD2|TRBV7-2|-|TRBJ2-7
CASEKREVGEQYF
TGTGCCAGCGAGAAGCGGGAGGTGGGGGAGCAGTACTTC
>-|TRBV29-1|few|TRBJ2-1
CSVDMQGPYNEQFF
TGCAGCGTTGATATGCAGGGCCCTTACAATGAGCAGTTCTTC
>-|TRBV2|many|TRBJ1-6
CASSESARHNSPLHF
TGTGCCAGCAGTGAGTCGGCAAGGCATAATTCACCCCTCCACTTT
>-|TRBV7-3|few|TRBJ2-3
CASSSGISTDTQYF
TGTGCCAGCAGCTCAGGGATTAGCACAGATACGCAGTATTTT
>TRBD1|TRBV7-6|many|TRBJ1-5
CASSPADRGQPQHF
TGTGCCAGCAGCCCCGCGGACAGGGGTCAGCCCCAGCATTTT
>-|TRBV6-2/TRBV6-3|few|TRBJ2-5
CASSYRVETQYF
TGTGCCAGCAGTTACAGGGTGGAGACCCAGTACTTC
>-|TRBV29-1|many|TRBJ2-3
CSVERGPDTQYF
TGCAGCGTTGAAAGGGGCCCAGATACGCAGTATTTT
>-|TRBV29-1|many|TRBJ2-7
CSAYTGGAYEQYF
TGCAGCGCCTACACAGGAGGGGCATACGAGCAGTACTTC
>TRBD2|TRBV5-4|few|TRBJ2-7
CASSRTGGGYEQYF
TGTGCCAGCAGCCGTACGGGAGGGGGCTACGAGCAGTACTTC
>-|TRBV7-9|-|TRBJ2-1
CASSSTPLSDEQFF
TGTGCCAGCAGCTCAACCCCTCTTAGTGATGAGCAGTTCTTC
>TRBD2|TRBV7-7|-|TRBJ2-7
CASSLAPGLAEYEQYF
TGTGCTAGCAGCTTAGCGCCGGGACTAGCGGAGTACGAGCAGTACTTC
>TRBD1|TRBV15|few|TRBJ2-2
CATSIQLGQGNTGELFF
TGTGCCACCAGCATCCAACTCGGACAGGGGAACACCGGGGAGCTGTTTTTT
>TRBD1|TRBV6-2/TRBV6-3|many|TRBJ2-1
CASSYRRQGWYNEQFF
TGTGCCAGCAGTTACCGGAGACAGGGGTGGTACAATGAGCAGTTCTTC
>-|TRBV18|-|TRBJ2-3
CASSPRGITDTQYF
TGTGCCAGCTCACCGAGGGGGATCACAGATACGCAGTATTTT
>-|TRBV2|-|TRBJ1-2
CASSLNEVYGYTF
TGTGCCAGCAGTCTAAACGAGGTCTATGGCTACACCTTC
>-|TRBV7-9|-|TRBJ2-4
CASESQNIQYF
TGTGCCAGCGAGAGCCAAAACATTCAGTACTTC
>TRBD2|TRBV28|few|TRBJ2-3
CASTRGGGKDTQYF
TGTGCCAGTACCCGCGGGGGGGGGAAAGATACGCAGTATTTT
>-|TRBV7-8|-|TRBJ2-1
CASSFKLIADEQFF
TGTGCCAGCAGTTTCAAGCTAATAGCGGATGAGCAGTTCTTC
>-|TRBV5-1|few|TRBJ1-5
CASSLSPDSNQPQHF
TGCGCCAGCAGCTTGTCTCCAGATAGCAATCAGCCCCAGCATTTT
>TRBD1|TRBV5-8|few|TRBJ2-4
CASSGRDRALRGIQYF
TGTGCCAGCAGCGGCCGGGACAGGGCCCTACGGGGCATTCAGTACTTC
>TRBD1|TRBV2|-|TRBJ2-4
CASSVWTGGTLAKNIQYF
TGTGCCAGCAGTGTATGGACAGGGGGTACACTAGCCAAAAACATTCAGTACTTC
>TRBD1|TRBV7-2|-|TRBJ1-5
CASSLGQANQPQHF
TGTGCCAGCAGTTTAGGACAGGCCAATCAGCCCCAGCATTTT
>TRBD2|TRBV5-4|few|TRBJ2-5
CASSIKAGGQETQYF
TGTGCCAGCAGCATAAAAGCGGGAGGGCAAGAGACCCAGTACTTC
>-|TRBV28|-|TRBJ2-6
CAAAREANVLTF
TGTGCCGCCGCCAGGGAGGCCAACGTCCTGACTTTC
>-|TRBV10-3|few|TRBJ2-1
CAIRPRDDNEQFF
TGTGCCATCAGGCCCCGTGACGACAATGAGCAGTTCTTC
>TRBD1|TRBV5-4|once|TRBJ1-2
CASSSGQGDGYTF
TGTGCCAGCAGCTCGGGACAGGGGGATGGCTACACCTTC
>TRBD2|TRBV24-1|-|TRBJ2-4
CATTVLAGEKLAKNIQYF
TGTGCCACCACTGTACTAGCGGGCGAAAAGCTAGCCAAAAACATTCAGTACTTC
>-|TRBV18|-|TRBJ1-3
CASSPPNRASGNTIYF
TGTGCCAGCTCACCACCTAACAGAGCCTCTGGAAACACCATATATTTT
>-|TRBV3-1|-|TRBJ1-3
CASSHPGTSGNTIYF
TGTGCCAGCAGCCATCCCGGGACGTCTGGAAACACCATATATTTT
>-|TRBV7-2|few|TRBJ2-5
CASSLARETQYF
TGTGCCAGCAGCTTAGCCCGAGAGACCCAGTACTTC
>-|TRBV4-2|-|TRBJ2-1
CASSQLFSHNEQFF
TGTGCCAGCAGCCAACTTTTCAGCCACAATGAGCAGTTCTTC
>-|TRBV14|-|TRBJ1-2
CASSPHDNYGYTF
TGTGCCAGCAGCCCACACGACAACTATGGCTACACCTTC
>TRBD2|TRBV10-3|few|TRBJ2-7
CAISGWTSGRKYEQYF
TGTGCCATCAGTGGGTGGACTAGCGGGAGGAAGTACGAGCAGTACTTC
>-|TRBV27|-|TRBJ1-2
CASSSRQTIYGYTF
TGTGCCAGCAGTTCTCGACAGACGATCTATGGCTACACCTTC
>-|TRBV28|few|TRBJ1-5
CATPGDGPNQPQHF
TGTGCCACCCCGGGTGACGGCCCGAATCAGCCCCAGCATTTT
>TRBD2|TRBV7-3|few|TRBJ2-1
CASSSSGSQNEQFF
TGTGCCAGCAGCTCTAGCGGGAGTCAAAATGAGCAGTTCTTC